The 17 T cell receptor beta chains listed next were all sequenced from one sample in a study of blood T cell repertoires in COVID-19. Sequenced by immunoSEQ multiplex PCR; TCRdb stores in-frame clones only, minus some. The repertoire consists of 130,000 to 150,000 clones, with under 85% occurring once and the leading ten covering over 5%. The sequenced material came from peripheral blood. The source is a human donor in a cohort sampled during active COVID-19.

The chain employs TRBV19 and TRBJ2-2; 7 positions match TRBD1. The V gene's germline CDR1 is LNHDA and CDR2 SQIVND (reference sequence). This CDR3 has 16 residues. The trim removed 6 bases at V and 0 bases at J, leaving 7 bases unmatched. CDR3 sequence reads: CASRDTTGTNTGELFF. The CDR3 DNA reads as TGTGCCAGTAGGGATACGACAGGGACGAACACCGGGGAGCTGTTTTTT.

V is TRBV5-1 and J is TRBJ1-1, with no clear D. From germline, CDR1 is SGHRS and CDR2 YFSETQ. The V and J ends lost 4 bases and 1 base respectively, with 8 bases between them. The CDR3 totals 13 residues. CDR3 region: CASSGTPNTEAFF. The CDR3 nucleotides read TGCGCCAGCAGCGGTACACCGAACACTGAAGCTTTCTTT.

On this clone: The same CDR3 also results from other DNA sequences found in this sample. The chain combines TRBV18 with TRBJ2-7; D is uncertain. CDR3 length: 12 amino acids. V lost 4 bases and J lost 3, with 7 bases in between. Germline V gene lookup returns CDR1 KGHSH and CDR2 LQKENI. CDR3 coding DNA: TGTGCCAGCTCACAAGAGCGCTACGAGCAGTACTTC. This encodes CASSQERYEQYF.

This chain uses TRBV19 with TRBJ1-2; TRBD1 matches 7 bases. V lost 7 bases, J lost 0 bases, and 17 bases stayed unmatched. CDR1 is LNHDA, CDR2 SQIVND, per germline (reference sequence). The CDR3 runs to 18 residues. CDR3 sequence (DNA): TGTGCCAGTAAACTTCTACCAACCCAGGGGGGTACTAACTATGGCTACACCTTC. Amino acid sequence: CASKLLPTQGGTNYGYTF.

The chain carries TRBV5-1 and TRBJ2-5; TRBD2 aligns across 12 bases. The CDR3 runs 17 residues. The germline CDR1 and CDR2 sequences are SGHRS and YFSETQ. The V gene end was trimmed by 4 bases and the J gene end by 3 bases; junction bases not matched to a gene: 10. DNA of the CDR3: TGCGCCAGCAGCCGGGGACTAGCGGGCTCCGGGGAAGAGACCCAGTACTTC. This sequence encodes CASSRGLAGSGEETQYF.

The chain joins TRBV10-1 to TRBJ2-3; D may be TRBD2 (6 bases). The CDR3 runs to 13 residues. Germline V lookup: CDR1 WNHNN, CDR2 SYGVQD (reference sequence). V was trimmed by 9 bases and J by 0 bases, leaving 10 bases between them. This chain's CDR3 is CARRDASTDTQYF. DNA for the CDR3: TGCGCCAGGCGGGACGCTAGCACAGATACGCAGTATTTT.

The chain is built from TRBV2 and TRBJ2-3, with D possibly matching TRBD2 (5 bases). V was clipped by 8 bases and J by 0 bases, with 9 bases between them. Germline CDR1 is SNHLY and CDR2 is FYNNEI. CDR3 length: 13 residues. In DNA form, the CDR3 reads TGTGCCAGCGAGGGCAGAAGCACAGATACGCAGTATTTT. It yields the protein CASEGRSTDTQYF. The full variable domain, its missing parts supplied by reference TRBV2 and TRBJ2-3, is EPEVTQTPSHQVTQMGQEVILRCVPISNHLYFYWYRQILGQKVEFLVSFYNNEISEKSEIFDDQFSVERPDGSNFTLKIRSTKLEDSAMYFCASEGRSTDTQYFGPGTRLTVL.

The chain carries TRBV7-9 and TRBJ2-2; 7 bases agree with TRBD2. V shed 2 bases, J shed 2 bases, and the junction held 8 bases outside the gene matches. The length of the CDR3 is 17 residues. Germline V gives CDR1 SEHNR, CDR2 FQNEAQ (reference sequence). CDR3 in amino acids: CASSLTSGGVNTGELFF. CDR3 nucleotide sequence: TGTGCCAGCAGCTTAACCTCGGGGGGAGTAAACACCGGGGAGCTGTTTTTT.

CDR3 nucleotides: TGCGCCAGCAGCCAAGCAGGACAGACCGATCGGCCCCAGCATTTT. Amino acid sequence: CASSQAGQTDRPQHF. The gene calls are TRBV4-1 and TRBJ1-5; D perhaps matches TRBD1 (6 bases). V dropped 1 base and J dropped 9 bases, with 16 bases sitting between them. The CDR3 runs 15 residues. Germline V CDR1 and CDR2: MGHRA, YSYEKL.

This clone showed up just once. The CDR3 sequence: CASSPASGAGNTIYF. The CDR3 coding sequence is TGTGCCAGCAGCCCCGCCTCGGGGGCTGGAAACACCATATATTTT. The chain couples TRBV3-1 (or the pseudogene TRBV3-2) to TRBJ1-3, with D possibly matching TRBD1 (5 bases). The CDR3 consists of 15 residues. CDR1 LGHDT and CDR2 YNNKEL come from the germline V gene (reference sequence). Trimming removed 4 bases at V and 2 bases at J, with 12 bases between.

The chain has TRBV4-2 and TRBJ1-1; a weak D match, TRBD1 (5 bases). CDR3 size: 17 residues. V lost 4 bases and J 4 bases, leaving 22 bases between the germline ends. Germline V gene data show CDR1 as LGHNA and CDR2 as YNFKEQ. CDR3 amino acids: CASSPPRAVAEGTEAFF. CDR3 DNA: TGTGCCAGCAGCCCCCCCAGGGCCGTGGCGGAGGGCACTGAAGCTTTCTTT.

In DNA form, the CDR3 reads TGTGCCAGTAGTATCACTGGTCCTCGCACCGGGGAGCTGTTTTTT. Encoded protein: CASSITGPRTGELFF. This chain uses TRBV19 with TRBJ2-2; D remains ambiguous. The CDR3 is made up of 15 amino acids. The V gene's germline CDR1 is LNHDA and CDR2 SQIVND (reference sequence). Trimming took 3 bases from V and 4 from J, leaving 12 bases between them.

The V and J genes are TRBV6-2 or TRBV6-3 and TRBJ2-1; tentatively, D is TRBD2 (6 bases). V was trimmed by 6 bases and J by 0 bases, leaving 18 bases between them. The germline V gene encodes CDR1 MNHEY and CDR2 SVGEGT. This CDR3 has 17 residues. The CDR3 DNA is TGTGCCAGCAGCCCCGGGGCGGGACGAAGCTCCTACAATGAGCAGTTCTTC. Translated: CASSPGAGRSSYNEQFF.

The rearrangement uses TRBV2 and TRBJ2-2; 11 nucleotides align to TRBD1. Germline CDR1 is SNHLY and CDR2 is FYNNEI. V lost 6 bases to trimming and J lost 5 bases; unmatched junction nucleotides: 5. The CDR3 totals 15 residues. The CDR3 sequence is CASRAGQGATGELFF. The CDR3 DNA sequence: TGTGCCAGCAGGGCCGGACAGGGGGCAACCGGGGAGCTGTTTTTT.

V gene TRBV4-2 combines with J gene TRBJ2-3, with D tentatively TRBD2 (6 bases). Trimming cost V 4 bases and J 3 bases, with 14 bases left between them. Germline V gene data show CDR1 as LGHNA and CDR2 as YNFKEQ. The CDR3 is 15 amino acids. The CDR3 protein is CASSLTRGGTDTQYF. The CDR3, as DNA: TGTGCCAGCAGCCTGACTCGGGGAGGAACAGATACGCAGTATTTT.

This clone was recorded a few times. In DNA, the CDR3 is TGTGCCAGCAGCCAAGGGACAGTAGATGGCTACACCTTC. This encodes CASSQGTVDGYTF. The rearrangement joins TRBV4-2 to TRBJ1-2, with D possibly being TRBD1 (6 bases). Germline V lookup: CDR1 LGHNA, CDR2 YNFKEQ. Deletions cut 1 base from V and 6 bases from J, with 9 bases between. The CDR3 has 13 residues.

The CDR3 sequence: CASSPFGTGELFF. In nucleotides, the CDR3 is TGTGCCAGCTCACCGTTCGGTACCGGGGAGCTGTTTTTT. The chain combines TRBV18 with TRBJ2-2; D uncertain. The germline V and J ends were trimmed by 3 bases and 5 bases, with 7 bases remaining between them. CDR1 is KGHSH and CDR2 is LQKENI in the germline V gene. The length of the CDR3 is 13 residues.